The next 10 T cell receptor beta chains were all read from a single sample in a study of Ad26.COV2.S vaccination and SARS-CoV-2 variants. TCRdb's table, derived via immunoSEQ multiplex PCR, lists solely in-frame clones and lacks some. There are roughly 420,000 clones in the sample; roughly nine tenths occur only once, and about 2.5% lies in the top ten. Treatment in this sample: some 20 received Ad26.COV2.S at low or high dose, single or two shots; about five received placebo; per-sample allocation not given. Sampling occurred on day 63 after the first vaccine or placebo injection. The sample consisted of peripheral blood, taken in a trial of Ad26.COV2.S vaccine versus placebo. Source of these receptors: a person between 18 and 65 years old who received the Ad26.COV2.S COVID-19 vaccine or a placebo.

This chain uses TRBV7-9 with TRBJ2-5; D possibly corresponds to TRBD2 (6 bases). Trimming stripped 1 base from V and 4 bases from J, with 19 bases between. The CDR3 has 17 residues. Germline V lookup: CDR1 SEHNR, CDR2 FQNEAQ (reference sequence). The CDR3 here is CASSLGPGRAGGETQYF. As DNA, the CDR3 is TGTGCCAGCAGCTTAGGTCCCGGCAGGGCCGGGGGAGAGACCCAGTACTTC.

Here the CDR3 DNA reads TGTGCCAGCAGCTTCCACTCCGGGGGGGTCTATGGCTACACCTTC. Protein: CASSFHSGGVYGYTF. The chain recombines TRBV7-2 with TRBJ1-2; TRBD1 might be the D (5 bases). The length of the CDR3 is 15 residues. Per germline, CDR1 SGHTA and CDR2 FQGNSA. Trimming took 3 bases from V and 4 from J, leaving 15 bases between them. The full variable domain, completed using reference TRBV7-2 and TRBJ1-2, is GAGVSQSPSNKVTEKGKDVELRCDPISGHTALYWYRQSLGQGLEFLIYFQGNSAPDKSGLPSDRFSAERTGGSVSTLTIQRTQQEDSAVYLCASSFHSGGVYGYTFGSGTRLTVV.

This rearrangement joins TRBV9 to TRBJ2-1; weak D call: TRBD2 (6 bases). The germline gives CDR1 SGDLS, CDR2 YYNGEE. Trimming stripped 0 bases from V and 4 bases from J, with 14 bases between. This CDR3 spans 16 amino acids. CDR3: CASSVGLANEYNEQFF. DNA of the CDR3: TGTGCCAGCAGCGTAGGGCTAGCGAATGAATACAATGAGCAGTTCTTC.

This clone showed up just once. The CDR3 coding sequence is TGTGCCAGCAGCTTAGAAAGGGGAAGGACCACCGTGCGGACCCAGTACTTC. It yields the protein CASSLERGRTTVRTQYF. The V and J genes are TRBV11-3 and TRBJ2-5, with D tentatively TRBD1 (5 bases). The V gene lost 0 bases and the J gene lost 7 bases, with 21 bases spanning the gap. This CDR3 is 17 amino acids long. Germline values: CDR1 SGHNT, CDR2 YENEEA.

About this clone itself: This same CDR3 is encoded by further DNA sequences in the sample. The chain joins TRBV5-1 to TRBJ2-5; D call uncertain. V shed 0 bases and J shed 5 bases, with 11 bases lying between them. The CDR3 totals 14 residues. Germline V lookup: CDR1 SGHRS, CDR2 YFSETQ. DNA of the CDR3: TGCGCCAGCAGCTTGGAAGGGATCGGGGAGACCCAGTACTTC. It codes for CASSLEGIGETQYF. The full variable domain, completed using reference TRBV5-1 and TRBJ2-5, is KAGVTQTPRYLIKTRGQQVTLSCSPISGHRSVSWYQQTPGQGLQFLFEYFSETQRNKGNFPGRFSGRQFSNSRSEMNVSTLELGDSALYLCASSLEGIGETQYFGPGTRLLVL.

In this sample, this clone turned up once. The V and J genes are TRBV24-1 and TRBJ1-2; a weak D match, TRBD1 (6 bases). In germline, CDR1 is KGHDR, CDR2 SFDVKD. The V gene lost 5 bases and the J gene lost 1 base, with 19 bases spanning the gap. The CDR3 contains 17 residues. CDR3 in amino acids: CATSGGGAGVSNYGYTF. Here the CDR3 DNA reads TGTGCCACCAGTGGTGGGGGCGCGGGGGTGAGTAACTATGGCTACACCTTC.

The count of this clone is one. The CDR3 region has the DNA TGTGCCAGCAGTTCCGCCGGGACAGGGGGCACTGAAGCTTTCTTT. As protein: CASSSAGTGGTEAFF. The chain is built from TRBV27 and TRBJ1-1; 11 bases line up with TRBD1. Germline CDR1 and CDR2: MNHEY and SMNVEV (reference sequence). The J segment lost 4 bases and the V segment lost 4 bases, leaving 5 bases of the junction unmatched. This CDR3 region has 15 residues.

This clone was observed a single time. V and J are TRBV4-3 and TRBJ1-3; D is unresolved. The length of the CDR3 is 15 residues. V was shortened by 1 base and J by 3 bases, with 10 bases between the two germline ends. Germline assignment: CDR1 LGHNA and CDR2 YSLEER. CDR3 nucleotide sequence: TGCGCCAGCAGCCAAGGTTCCGGGTTTGGAAACACCATATATTTT. Translating gives CASSQGSGFGNTIYF.

As regards this clone: This sample includes further DNA sequences coding for the same CDR3. The V call is TRBV30, the J call TRBJ1-5, with D possibly being TRBD1 (6 bases). Looked up from germline, CDR1 is GTSNPN and CDR2 is SVGIG (reference sequence). Trimming took off 3 bases at V and 6 bases at J, with 9 bases between the two ends. The CDR3 is 12 amino acids. As DNA, the CDR3 is TGTGCCTGGAGCACAGGGTTTCAGCCCCAGCATTTT. This codes for CAWSTGFQPQHF.

V is TRBV11-3 and J is TRBJ2-7; the match to TRBD1 covers 10 bases. CDR1 SGHNT and CDR2 YENEEA come from the germline V gene. This CDR3 is built from 14 residues. V dropped 5 bases and J dropped 6; count of bases not matched to a gene: 7. The CDR3 DNA reads as TGTGCCAGCAGCGCTTCGACAGGGGGCAGCGAGCAGTACGTC. Protein product: CASSASTGGSEQYV.